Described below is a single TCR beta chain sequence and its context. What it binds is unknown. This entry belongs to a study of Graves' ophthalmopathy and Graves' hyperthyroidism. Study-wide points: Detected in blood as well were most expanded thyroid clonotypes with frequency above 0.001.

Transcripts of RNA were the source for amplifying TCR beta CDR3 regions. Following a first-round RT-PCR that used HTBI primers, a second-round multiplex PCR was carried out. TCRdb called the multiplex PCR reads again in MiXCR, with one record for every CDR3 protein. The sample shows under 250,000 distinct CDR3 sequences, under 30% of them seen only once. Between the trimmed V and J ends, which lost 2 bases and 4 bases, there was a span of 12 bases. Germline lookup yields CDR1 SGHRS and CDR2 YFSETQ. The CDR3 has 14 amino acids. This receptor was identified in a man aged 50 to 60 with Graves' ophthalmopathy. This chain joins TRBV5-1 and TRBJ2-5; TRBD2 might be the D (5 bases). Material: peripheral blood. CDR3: CASSFEGVVETQYF. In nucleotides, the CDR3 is TGCGCCAGCAGCTTCGAGGGAGTAGTAGAGACCCAGTACTTC.